Below, 28 T cell receptor beta chains from the same sample are listed, as sequenced in a study of cytomegalovirus exposure and HLA in healthy donors. The PCR employed 60 Vbeta primers together with 13 Jbeta primers. Using immunoSEQ multiplex PCR, the repertoire was profiled, and TCRdb retains in-frame clones only, with some absent. The sample yields 150,000 or so clones, 65% to 75% seen once. Sequencing used PBMCs. Source of these receptors: a young man in good health and CMV-seronegative.

The table lists this clone with a count of one. The chain recombines TRBV5-1 with TRBJ2-5; possibly TRBD2 for D (6 bases). Trimming stripped 0 bases from V and 2 bases from J, with 11 bases between. The CDR3 is made up of 15 amino acids. Germline V CDR1 and CDR2: SGHRS, YFSETQ. This chain's CDR3 is CASSLGGTLQETQYF. The CDR3 DNA reads as TGCGCCAGCAGCTTGGGCGGGACCCTACAAGAGACCCAGTACTTC.

The count of this clone is one. V and J are TRBV6-5 and TRBJ1-1; perhaps TRBD1 as D (6 bases). The CDR3 has 15 residues. Trimming took 6 bases from V and 4 from J, leaving 18 bases between them. Germline lookup yields CDR1 MNHEY and CDR2 SVGAGI. The CDR3 spells CASSRVQGMGTEAFF. CDR3 nucleotide sequence: TGTGCCAGCAGCCGCGTCCAGGGGATGGGCACTGAAGCTTTCTTT.

This sequence joins TRBV7-6 and TRBJ2-7; weak D call: TRBD2 (6 bases). Trimming left V 4 bases short and J 6 bases short, with 10 bases between. Germline V CDR1 and CDR2: SGHVS, FNYEAQ. This CDR3 is built from 12 residues. The CDR3 region has the DNA TGTGCCAGCAGCTCCTCGGGGGTCGAGCAGTACTTC. Translated: CASSSSGVEQYF.

This clone turned up a few times. The chain employs TRBV5-6 and TRBJ1-4; D is perhaps TRBD1 (6 bases). With 3 bases removed from V and 5 bases from J, the gap between germline ends came to 14 bases. From germline, CDR1 is SGHDT and CDR2 YYEEEE. The CDR3 runs to 15 residues. Written as DNA, the CDR3 is TGTGCCAGCAGCTCCCTGGGGACACTAAATGAAAAACTGTTTTTT. Translating it yields CASSSLGTLNEKLFF.

The CDR3 coding sequence is TGTGCCAGCAGGTCACGAAACAGGGCGGTCTTAAATGAAAAACTGTTTTTT. It is translated as CASRSRNRAVLNEKLFF. The V and J genes are TRBV28 and TRBJ1-4, with a weak D call TRBD1 (6 bases). Trimming left V 6 bases short and J 5 bases short, with 22 bases between. The V gene's germline CDR1 is MDHEN and CDR2 SYDVKM. This CDR3 comprises 17 residues.

V and J are TRBV2 and TRBJ2-1, with a tentative D call TRBD2 (7 bases). CDR3 length: 15 residues. Germline assignment: CDR1 SNHLY and CDR2 FYNNEI. V lost 1 base, J lost 6 bases, and 13 bases lay in between. DNA for the CDR3: TGTGCCAGCAGTGAAGGGGAGGGGGGGTTCAATGAGCAGTTCTTC. Its translation is CASSEGEGGFNEQFF.

This rearrangement joins TRBV6-6 to TRBJ2-7; D might be TRBD2 (6 bases). CDR1 and CDR2 (germline): MNHNY, SVGAGI (reference sequence). This CDR3 spans 14 amino acids. Trimming left V 0 bases short and J 7 bases short, with 13 bases between. The CDR3 is CASSYSGKGREQYF. The CDR3 DNA reads TGTGCCAGCAGTTACTCGGGAAAGGGGAGGGAGCAGTACTTC.

This sequence joins TRBV4-2 and TRBJ2-2, with a possible D match to TRBD1 (5 bases). This CDR3 has 13 amino acids. The germline gives CDR1 LGHNA, CDR2 YNFKEQ. V was clipped by 8 bases and J by 5 bases, with 12 bases between them. The CDR3 loop reads CASALGATGELFF. CDR3 in DNA: TGTGCCAGCGCCCTAGGGGCGACCGGGGAGCTGTTTTTT.

This chain links TRBV19 with TRBJ2-2, with TRBD1 matching over 10 bases. CDR3 size: 14 residues. The germline V gene encodes CDR1 LNHDA and CDR2 SQIVND (reference sequence). Unmatched junction bases numbered 3, after V lost 6 bases and J lost 5 bases. CDR3 bases: TGTGCCAGTAGCAGGACAGGGGGAACCGGGGAGCTGTTTTTT. It specifies CASSRTGGTGELFF. Variable domain in full (rest from reference TRBV19 and TRBJ2-2): DGGITQSPKYLFRKEGQNVTLSCEQNLNHDAMYWYRQDPGQGLRLIYYSQIVNDFQKGDIAEGYSVSREKKESFPLTVTSAQKNPTAFYLCASSRTGGTGELFFGEGSRLTVL.

The V call is TRBV11-1, the J call TRBJ2-4; 11 nucleotides align to TRBD2. V was pared by 6 bases and J by 3 bases, with 7 bases of the junction left unmatched. Per germline, CDR1 SGHAT and CDR2 FQDESV (reference sequence). The CDR3 covers 16 residues. The CDR3 sequence is CASSFSGGAVKNIQYF. CDR3 nucleotides: TGTGCCAGCAGTTTTAGCGGGGGGGCTGTCAAAAACATTCAGTACTTC.

The chain couples TRBV25-1 to TRBJ2-3; 9 positions agree with TRBD2. V dropped 1 base and J dropped 5; count of bases not matched to a gene: 10. This CDR3 region has 17 residues. The germline V gene has CDR1 MGHDK and CDR2 SYGVNS. CDR3 sequence: CASSESVSSGGKDTQYF. CDR3 DNA sequence: TGTGCCAGCAGTGAATCTGTGAGTAGCGGGGGTAAAGATACGCAGTATTTT.

The chain couples TRBV29-1 to TRBJ1-1; D is unclear. Germline CDR1 is SQVTM and CDR2 is ANQGSEA. Trimming pared 4 bases from V and 6 bases from J, leaving 12 bases between. The CDR3 covers 12 residues. The CDR3 DNA sequence: TGCAGCGTTGTACGGAGTGGCGCTGAAGCTTTCTTT. This translates into CSVVRSGAEAFF.

This clone was detected only a few times. The chain employs TRBV27 and TRBJ2-2; 7 positions agree with TRBD2. Germline V gene lookup returns CDR1 MNHEY and CDR2 SMNVEV (reference sequence). With V trimmed by 5 bases and J by 1 base, 7 bases remained unmatched. The CDR3 has 16 residues. The CDR3: CASSLQAGLNTGELFF. DNA of the CDR3: TGTGCCAGCAGTCTACAAGCGGGGCTGAACACCGGGGAGCTGTTTTTT.

V is TRBV2 and J is TRBJ2-5; 7 bases align to TRBD1. This CDR3 has 15 amino acids. The V gene's germline CDR1 is SNHLY and CDR2 FYNNEI. V shed 4 bases and J 7 bases; nucleotides not matched to a gene: 12. CDR3 nucleotide sequence: TGTGCCAGCAGTGGAGGGACAGTCGTGGGGTGGACCCAGTACTTC. Translating gives CASSGGTVVGWTQYF.

J is TRBJ2-7 and V is TRBV29-1, with D possibly TRBD1 on 6 matching bases. The CDR3 consists of 13 residues. Trimming removed 0 bases from V and 4 bases from J, with 10 bases in between. Germline V gene data show CDR1 as SQVTM and CDR2 as ANQGSEA. CDR3 in DNA: TGCAGCGTTGAAGATAAGACAGGATACGAGCAGTACTTC. Protein: CSVEDKTGYEQYF.

V usage is TRBV28 and J usage is TRBJ2-6; D is perhaps TRBD2 (5 bases). Trimming took off 10 bases at V and 0 bases at J, with 13 bases between the two ends. The CDR3 extends over 15 amino acids. Germline V lookup: CDR1 MDHEN, CDR2 SYDVKM. The DNA of the CDR3 is TGTGCCATCCCGTCCGGGGTCTCTGGGGCCAACGTCCTGACTTTC. Translated: CAIPSGVSGANVLTF.

About this clone: The junction departs from germline at one end; a sequencing error may be responsible. This rearrangement joins TRBV7-9 to TRBJ2-2; D perhaps matches TRBD2 (5 bases). Germline V gene sequence: CDR1 SEHNR, CDR2 FQNEAQ (reference sequence). The CDR3 is 16 amino acids. DNA for the CDR3: TGTTCCAGCAGCTCTGAACTAGGGCCGAACACCGGGGAGCTGTTTTTT. Protein: CSSSSELGPNTGELFF.

V and J are TRBV6-6 and TRBJ2-1; 9 bases are a match to TRBD1. The length of the CDR3 is 16 residues. The germline CDR1 and CDR2 sequences are MNHNY and SVGAGI (reference sequence). The J segment lost 9 bases and the V segment lost 0 bases, leaving 9 bases of the junction unmatched. In DNA form, the CDR3 reads TGTGCCAGCAGTTACTCGAAGGGGACAGGGTGGAGTGAGCAGTTCTTC. This sequence encodes CASSYSKGTGWSEQFF.

This chain uses TRBV28 with TRBJ1-4; D is possibly TRBD1 (5 bases). V was clipped by 8 bases and J by 1 base, with 14 bases between them. Germline V gene data show CDR1 as MDHEN and CDR2 as SYDVKM. The CDR3 contains 15 residues. The CDR3 coding sequence is TGTGCCAGCGCGGACTTCGGGGGAACTAATGAAAAACTGTTTTTT. Its protein product is CASADFGGTNEKLFF.

The V call is TRBV5-6, the J call TRBJ1-3; 7 bases align to TRBD1. Germline CDR1 is SGHDT and CDR2 is YYEEEE. Trimming removed 4 bases from V and 0 bases from J; junction bases left unmatched: 1. This CDR3 spans 14 amino acids. As DNA, the CDR3 is TGTGCCAGCAGCCGGACAGGCTCTGGAAACACCATATATTTT. Translating gives CASSRTGSGNTIYF.

The gene calls are TRBV19 and TRBJ1-1; D gene uncertain. V was pared by 5 bases and J by 0 bases, with 16 bases between. The CDR3 totals 16 residues. Germline CDR1 and CDR2: LNHDA and SQIVND (reference sequence). The CDR3 sequence is CASSLPEGLMNTEAFF. CDR3 in DNA: TGTGCCAGTAGTCTCCCGGAAGGACTTATGAACACTGAAGCTTTCTTT.

A few counts support this clone. At one boundary the junction diverges from the germline segment, which might be a read error. The chain joins TRBV28 to TRBJ1-6; 8 bases fit TRBD1. There are 16 residues in the CDR3. In germline, CDR1 is MDHEN, CDR2 SYDVKM. The CDR3 coding sequence is TGTGCCAGCAGTTCCCCCGGGACAGGTTATAATTCACCCCTCAACTTT. Encoded protein: CASSSPGTGYNSPLNF.

V and J are TRBV14 and TRBJ2-1; D perhaps matches TRBD2 (5 bases). The CDR3 contains 14 residues. Germline V gene sequence: CDR1 SGHDN, CDR2 FVKESK. V lost 5 bases to trimming and J lost 5 bases, with 13 bases between them. CDR3 loop: CASSSRRRDNEQFF. In DNA form, the CDR3 reads TGTGCCAGCAGCTCGCGGAGGCGGGACAATGAGCAGTTCTTC.

Notes on this clone: At one boundary the junction diverges from the germline segment, which might be a read error. This chain uses TRBV7-7 with TRBJ2-2; 9 bases are shared with TRBD1. CDR1 is SSHAT and CDR2 is FNYEAQ in the germline V gene (reference sequence). The CDR3 is 14 residues long. The CDR3 coding sequence is TGTGCTAGCAGCCCGGACAGGGGCACCGGGGAGCTGTTTTTT. It is translated as CASSPDRGTGELFF.

This clone was counted a single time. This chain joins TRBV6-6 and TRBJ2-3; unclear D gene. The CDR3 has 13 residues. V was clipped by 6 bases and J by 0 bases, with 7 bases between them. The germline CDR1 and CDR2 sequences are MNHNY and SVGAGI (reference sequence). The CDR3 DNA reads as TGTGCCAGCAGCTTAGATAGCACAGATACGCAGTATTTT. Translation gives CASSLDSTDTQYF.

The V call is TRBV5-1, the J call TRBJ2-7; 7 positions agree with TRBD1. The CDR3 runs to 14 residues. In germline, CDR1 is SGHRS, CDR2 YFSETQ. J was trimmed by 3 bases and V by 4 bases; bases with no gene match: 7. CDR3 bases: TGCGCCAGCAGCCCAGGGACAGCAAACTACGAGCAGTACTTC. Encoded protein: CASSPGTANYEQYF.

The chain carries TRBV7-2 and TRBJ1-3; 8 positions match TRBD1. Germline assignment: CDR1 SGHTA and CDR2 FQGNSA. The CDR3 sequence is 16 residues long. J was trimmed by 4 bases and V by 1 base; bases with no gene match: 6. The CDR3 here is CASSLEIQGGGNTIYF. DNA for the CDR3: TGTGCCAGCAGCTTAGAAATACAGGGGGGAGGAAACACCATATATTTT.

Worth noting for this clone: Germline is not matched at one junction end, which may reflect a read error. The V gene is TRBV6-1, the J gene TRBJ1-5; D ambiguous. The CDR3 runs to 14 residues. Germline CDR1 reads MNHNS; CDR2 reads SASEGT. The chain's CDR3 is CASSEGYSNQPQNF. In DNA form, the CDR3 reads TGTGCCAGCAGTGAAGGCTATAGCAATCAGCCCCAGAATTTT.